This T cell receptor beta chain is drawn from a study of beta chain features in type 1 diabetes. Background on the study: The patients were much like the healthy donors in age, gender and cell yields. All samples together contributed some 100,000,000 sorted cells for examination. Study results and limitations: A greater similarity of naive, central memory and Treg TCRB repertoires was seen among patients than among healthy donors. There was a moderate but significant shortening of TCRB CDR3s in all four CD4+ subsets of Type 1 diabetes patients. For patients and controls alike, PCR might favor shorter templates to the same degree.

A word on this clone: Its antigen remains unidentified.

As every portion of the isolated RNA was reverse transcribed, the sequencing read expressed TCRB transcripts. Produced via immunoSEQ multiplex PCR; TCRdb's table is partial and in-frame only. Among hundreds of thousands of clones listed, about 11% were seen once. V was trimmed by 7 bases and J by 3 bases, leaving 16 bases between them. The CDR3 totals 14 residues. From germline, CDR1 is SGHRS and CDR2 YFSETQ. This clonotype originated in a man under 40 with type 1 diabetes. The specimen sequenced was naive CD4+ T cells from blood. V is TRBV5-1 and J is TRBJ2-5; weak D call: TRBD2 (6 bases). CDR3 DNA: TGCGCCAGCTACCGCGGCGGGGTGGAAGAGACCCAGTACTTC. This sequence encodes CASYRGGVEETQYF. Full variable domain (outside the CDR3, taken from reference TRBV5-1 and TRBJ2-5): KAGVTQTPRYLIKTRGQQVTLSCSPISGHRSVSWYQQTPGQGLQFLFEYFSETQRNKGNFPGRFSGRQFSNSRSEMNVSTLELGDSALYLCASYRGGVEETQYFGPGTRLLVL.